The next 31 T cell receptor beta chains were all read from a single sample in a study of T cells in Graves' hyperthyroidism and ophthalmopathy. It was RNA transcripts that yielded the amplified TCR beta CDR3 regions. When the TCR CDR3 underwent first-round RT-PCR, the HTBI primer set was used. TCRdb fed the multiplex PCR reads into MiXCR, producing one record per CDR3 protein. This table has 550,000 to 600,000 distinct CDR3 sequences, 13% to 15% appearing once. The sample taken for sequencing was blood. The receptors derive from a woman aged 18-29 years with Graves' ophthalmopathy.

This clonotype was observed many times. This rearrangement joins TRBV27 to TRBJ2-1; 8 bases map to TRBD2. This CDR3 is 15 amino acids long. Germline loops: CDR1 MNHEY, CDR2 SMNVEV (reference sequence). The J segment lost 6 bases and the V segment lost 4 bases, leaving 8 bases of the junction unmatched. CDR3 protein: CASSSPGTSGNEQFF. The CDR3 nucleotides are TGTGCCAGCAGTTCGCCCGGGACTAGTGGCAATGAGCAGTTCTTC.

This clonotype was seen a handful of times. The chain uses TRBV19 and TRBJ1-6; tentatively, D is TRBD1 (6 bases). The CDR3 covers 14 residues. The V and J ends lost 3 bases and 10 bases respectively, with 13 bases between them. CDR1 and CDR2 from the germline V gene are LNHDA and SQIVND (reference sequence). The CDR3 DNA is TGTGCCAGTAGTATCGGCGGGGGGGGCTCACCCCTCCACTTT. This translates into CASSIGGGGSPLHF. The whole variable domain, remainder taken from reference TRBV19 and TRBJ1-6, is DGGITQSPKYLFRKEGQNVTLSCEQNLNHDAMYWYRQDPGQGLRLIYYSQIVNDFQKGDIAEGYSVSREKKESFPLTVTSAQKNPTAFYLCASSIGGGGSPLHFGNGTRLTVT.

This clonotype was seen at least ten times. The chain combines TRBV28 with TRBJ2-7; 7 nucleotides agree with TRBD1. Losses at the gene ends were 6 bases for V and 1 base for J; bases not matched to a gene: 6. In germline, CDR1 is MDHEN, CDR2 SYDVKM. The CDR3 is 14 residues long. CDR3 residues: CASSPRTGSYEQYF. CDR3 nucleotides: TGTGCCAGCAGCCCTCGGACAGGATCCTACGAGCAGTACTTC.

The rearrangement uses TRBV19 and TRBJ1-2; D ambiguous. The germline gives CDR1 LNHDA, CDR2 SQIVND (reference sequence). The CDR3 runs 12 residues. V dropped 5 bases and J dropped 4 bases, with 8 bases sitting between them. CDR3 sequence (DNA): TGTGCCAGTAGTGGGCTAAGCTATGGCTACACCTTC. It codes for CASSGLSYGYTF.

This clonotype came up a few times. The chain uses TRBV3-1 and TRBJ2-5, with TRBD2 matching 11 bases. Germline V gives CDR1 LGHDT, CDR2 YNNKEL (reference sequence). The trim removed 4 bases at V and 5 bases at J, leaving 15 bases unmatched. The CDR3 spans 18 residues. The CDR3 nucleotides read TGTGCCAGCAGCCCACGACTAGCGGGGTTCCTCCCAAGGGAGACCCAGTACTTC. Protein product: CASSPRLAGFLPRETQYF.

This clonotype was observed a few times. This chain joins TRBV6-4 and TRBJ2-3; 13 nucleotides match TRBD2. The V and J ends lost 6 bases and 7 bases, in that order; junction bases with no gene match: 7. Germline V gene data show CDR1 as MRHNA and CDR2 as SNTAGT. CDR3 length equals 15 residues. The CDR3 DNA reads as TGTGCCAGCAGCCCCGGGACTAGCGGGACTAATACGCAGTATTTT. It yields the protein CASSPGTSGTNTQYF.

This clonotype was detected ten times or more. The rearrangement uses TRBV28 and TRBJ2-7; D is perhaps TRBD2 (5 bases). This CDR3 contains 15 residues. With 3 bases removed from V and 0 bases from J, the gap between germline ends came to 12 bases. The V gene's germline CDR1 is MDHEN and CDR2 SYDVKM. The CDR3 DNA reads TGTGCCAGCAGTTTTAGCGCAGGCAGCTCCTACGAGCAGTACTTC. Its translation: CASSFSAGSSYEQYF.

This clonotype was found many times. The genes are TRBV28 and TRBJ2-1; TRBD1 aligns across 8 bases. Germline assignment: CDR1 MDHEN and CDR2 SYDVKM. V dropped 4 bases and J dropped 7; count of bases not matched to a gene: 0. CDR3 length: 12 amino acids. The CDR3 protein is CASSYRGNEQFF. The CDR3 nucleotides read TGTGCCAGCAGTTACAGGGGGAATGAGCAGTTCTTC.

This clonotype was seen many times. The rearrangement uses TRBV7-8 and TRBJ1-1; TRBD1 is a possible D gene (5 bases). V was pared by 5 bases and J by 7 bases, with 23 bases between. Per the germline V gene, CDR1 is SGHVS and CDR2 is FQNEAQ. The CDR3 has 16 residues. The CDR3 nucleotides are TGTGCCAGCAGCCTCGCCAGGGCCCTTGGTGGGAATGAAGCTTTCTTT. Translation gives CASSLARALGGNEAFF.

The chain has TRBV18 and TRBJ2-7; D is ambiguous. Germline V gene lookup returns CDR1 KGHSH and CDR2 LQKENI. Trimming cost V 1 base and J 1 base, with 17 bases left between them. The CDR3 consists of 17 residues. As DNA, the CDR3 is TGTGCCAGCTCACCACTCCTAGGGAATCGTGGGTCCTACGAGCAGTACTTC. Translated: CASSPLLGNRGSYEQYF.

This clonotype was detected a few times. CDR3 region: CASSQNLAPSQETQYF. In DNA form, the CDR3 reads TGTGCCAGCAGCCAAAACCTAGCGCCCTCCCAAGAGACCCAGTACTTC. The rearrangement links TRBV5-8 to TRBJ2-5; a weak D match, TRBD2 (6 bases). The germline gives CDR1 SGHTS, CDR2 YDEGEE. With 4 bases removed from V and 1 base from J, the gap between germline ends came to 17 bases. The CDR3 length is 16 residues.

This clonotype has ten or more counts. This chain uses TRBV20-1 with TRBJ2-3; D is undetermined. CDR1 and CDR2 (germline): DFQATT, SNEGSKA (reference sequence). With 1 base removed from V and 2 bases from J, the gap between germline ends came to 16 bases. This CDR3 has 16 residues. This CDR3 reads CSARVGLVGFTDTQYF. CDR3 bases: TGCAGTGCTAGAGTAGGTCTAGTCGGGTTCACAGATACGCAGTATTTT.

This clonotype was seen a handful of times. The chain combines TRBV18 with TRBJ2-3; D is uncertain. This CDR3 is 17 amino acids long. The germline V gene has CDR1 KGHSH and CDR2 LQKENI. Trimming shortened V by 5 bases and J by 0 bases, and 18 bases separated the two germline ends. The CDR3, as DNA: TGTGCCAGCTCAGACCTCAGGTCAGCGACTAGCACAGATACGCAGTATTTT. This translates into CASSDLRSATSTDTQYF.

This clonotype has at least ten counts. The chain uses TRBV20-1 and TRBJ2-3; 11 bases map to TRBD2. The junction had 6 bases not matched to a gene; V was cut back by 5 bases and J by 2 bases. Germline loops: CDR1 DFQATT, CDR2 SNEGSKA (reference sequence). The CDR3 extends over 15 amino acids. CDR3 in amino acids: CSAGISGRATDTQYF. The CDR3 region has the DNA TGCAGTGCTGGGATTAGCGGGAGGGCCACAGATACGCAGTATTTT.

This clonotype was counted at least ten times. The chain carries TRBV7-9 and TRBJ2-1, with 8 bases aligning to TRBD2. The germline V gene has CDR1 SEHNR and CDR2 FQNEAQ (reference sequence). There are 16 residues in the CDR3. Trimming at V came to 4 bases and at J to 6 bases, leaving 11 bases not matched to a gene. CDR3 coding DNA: TGTGCCAGCAGCTCGGGGACTAGTGGCTGGGGCAATGAGCAGTTCTTC. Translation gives CASSSGTSGWGNEQFF.

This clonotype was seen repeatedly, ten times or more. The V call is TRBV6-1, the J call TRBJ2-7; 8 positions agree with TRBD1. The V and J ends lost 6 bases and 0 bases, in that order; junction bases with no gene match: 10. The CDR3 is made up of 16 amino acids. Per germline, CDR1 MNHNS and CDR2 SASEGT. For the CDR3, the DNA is TGTGCCAGCAGCAAAGGGACAGGCGCCTTCTCCTACGAGCAGTACTTC. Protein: CASSKGTGAFSYEQYF.

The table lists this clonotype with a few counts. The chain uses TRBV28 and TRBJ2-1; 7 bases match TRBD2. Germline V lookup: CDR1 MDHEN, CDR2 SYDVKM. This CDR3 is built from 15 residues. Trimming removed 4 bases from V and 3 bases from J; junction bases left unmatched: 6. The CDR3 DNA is TGTGCCAGCAGTTCTCTAGCGGCGTTCTACAATGAGCAGTTCTTC. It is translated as CASSSLAAFYNEQFF.

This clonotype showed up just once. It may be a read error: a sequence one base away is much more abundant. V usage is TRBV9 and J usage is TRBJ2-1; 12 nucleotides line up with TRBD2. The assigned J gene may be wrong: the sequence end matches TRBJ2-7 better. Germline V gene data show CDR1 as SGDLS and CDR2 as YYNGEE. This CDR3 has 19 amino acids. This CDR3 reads CASSALPGTSGRGYNEQYF. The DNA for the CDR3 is TGTGCCAGCAGCGCCCTACCTGGGACTAGCGGGCGAGGCTACAATGAGCAGTACTTC.

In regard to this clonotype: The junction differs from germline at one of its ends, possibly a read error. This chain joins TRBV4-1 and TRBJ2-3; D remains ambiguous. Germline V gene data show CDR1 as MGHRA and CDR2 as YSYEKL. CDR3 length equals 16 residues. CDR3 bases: TGCGCCAGCAGTCAAGTGGTCGGGCCCACCGGGGATACGCAGTATTTT. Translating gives CASSQVVGPTGDTQYF.

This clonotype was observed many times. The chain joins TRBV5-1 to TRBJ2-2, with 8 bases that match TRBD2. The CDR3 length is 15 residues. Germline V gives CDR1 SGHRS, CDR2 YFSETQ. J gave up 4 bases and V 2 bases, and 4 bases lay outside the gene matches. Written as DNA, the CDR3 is TGCGCCAGCAGCTTAAACGGGAGGGGCACCGGGGAGCTGTTTTTT. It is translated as CASSLNGRGTGELFF.

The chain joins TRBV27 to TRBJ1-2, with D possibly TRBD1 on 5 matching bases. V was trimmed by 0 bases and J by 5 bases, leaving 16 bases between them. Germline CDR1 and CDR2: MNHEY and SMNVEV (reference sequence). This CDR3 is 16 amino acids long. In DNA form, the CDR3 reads TGTGCCAGCAGTTTATCGACTCAGGGCCCTTATTATGGCTACACCTTC. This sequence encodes CASSLSTQGPYYGYTF.

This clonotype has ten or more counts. CDR3 in amino acids: CASSSPRGGIRVQFF. In nucleotides, the CDR3 is TGTGCCAGCAGTTCCCCTCGGGGGGGTATAAGGGTTCAGTTCTTC. This chain links TRBV28 with TRBJ2-1; 8 bases align to TRBD2. This CDR3 region has 15 residues. The germline gives CDR1 MDHEN, CDR2 SYDVKM. J gave up 13 bases and V 4 bases, and 15 bases lay outside the gene matches.

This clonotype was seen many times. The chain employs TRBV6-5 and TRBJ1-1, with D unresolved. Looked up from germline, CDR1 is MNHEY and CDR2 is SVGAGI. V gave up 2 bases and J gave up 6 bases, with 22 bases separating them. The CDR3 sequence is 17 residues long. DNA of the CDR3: TGTGCCAGCAGTTACCCAGCGGGCTCGAGAGGGAGGGCTGAAGCTTTCTTT. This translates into CASSYPAGSRGRAEAFF.

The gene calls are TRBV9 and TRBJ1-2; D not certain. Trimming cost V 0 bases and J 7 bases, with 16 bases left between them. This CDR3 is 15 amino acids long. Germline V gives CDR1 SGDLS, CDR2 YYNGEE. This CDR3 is CASSVVSDGWGGYTF. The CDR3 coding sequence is TGTGCCAGCAGCGTAGTCTCGGATGGCTGGGGTGGCTACACCTTC.

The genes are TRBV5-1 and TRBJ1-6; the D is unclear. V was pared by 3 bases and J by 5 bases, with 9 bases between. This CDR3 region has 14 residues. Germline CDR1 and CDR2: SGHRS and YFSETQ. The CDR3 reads CASSWGDHNSPLHF. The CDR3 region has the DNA TGCGCCAGCAGCTGGGGAGACCATAATTCACCCCTCCACTTT.

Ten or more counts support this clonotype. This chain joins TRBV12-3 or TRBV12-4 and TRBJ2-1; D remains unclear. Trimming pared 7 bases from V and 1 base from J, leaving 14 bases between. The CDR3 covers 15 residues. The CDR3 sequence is CASTFPGRSYNEQFF. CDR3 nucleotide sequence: TGTGCCAGCACTTTTCCGGGCAGGTCCTACAATGAGCAGTTCTTC.

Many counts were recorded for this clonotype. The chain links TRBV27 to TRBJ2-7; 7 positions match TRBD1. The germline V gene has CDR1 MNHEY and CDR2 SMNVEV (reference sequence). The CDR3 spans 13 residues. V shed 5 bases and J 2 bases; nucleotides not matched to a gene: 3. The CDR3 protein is CASSRDSPYEQYF. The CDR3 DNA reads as TGTGCCAGCAGTCGGGACAGCCCCTACGAGCAGTACTTC.

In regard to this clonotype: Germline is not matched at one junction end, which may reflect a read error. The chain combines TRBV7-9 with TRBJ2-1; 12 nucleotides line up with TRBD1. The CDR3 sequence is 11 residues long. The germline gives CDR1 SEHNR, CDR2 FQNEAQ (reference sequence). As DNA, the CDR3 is TGTGCCAGCAGCTTGGGACAGGGGGCTATCTTC. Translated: CASSLGQGAIF.

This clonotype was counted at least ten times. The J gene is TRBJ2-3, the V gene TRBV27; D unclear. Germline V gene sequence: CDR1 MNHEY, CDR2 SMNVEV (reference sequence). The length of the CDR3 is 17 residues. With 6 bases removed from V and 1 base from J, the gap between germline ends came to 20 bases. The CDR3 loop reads CASSKTLDGPRTDTQYF. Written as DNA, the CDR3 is TGTGCCAGCAGCAAAACTCTGGACGGGCCCCGCACAGATACGCAGTATTTT.

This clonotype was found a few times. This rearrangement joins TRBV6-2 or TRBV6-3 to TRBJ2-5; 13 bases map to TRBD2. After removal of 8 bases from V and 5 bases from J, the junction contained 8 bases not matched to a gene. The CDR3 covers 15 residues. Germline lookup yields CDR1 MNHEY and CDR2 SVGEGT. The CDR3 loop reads CASRTSGSGLETQYF. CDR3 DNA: TGTGCCAGCCGGACTAGCGGGAGCGGTCTGGAGACCCAGTACTTC.

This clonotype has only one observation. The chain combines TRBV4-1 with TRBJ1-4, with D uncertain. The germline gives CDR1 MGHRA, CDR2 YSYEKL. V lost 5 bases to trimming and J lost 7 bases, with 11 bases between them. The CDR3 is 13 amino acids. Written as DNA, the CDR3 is TGCGCCAGCAGCTTGATAGTGGGTGAAAAACTGTTTTTT. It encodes CASSLIVGEKLFF.